This T cell receptor beta chain came from a study of technical replicates of blood from several donors. CDR3 length: 15 residues. Germline V gene data show CDR1 as KGHSH and CDR2 as LQKENI. With 3 bases clipped from V and 4 bases from J, the junction kept 2 bases outside the gene matches. Using immunoSEQ multiplex PCR, the repertoire was profiled, and TCRdb retains in-frame clones only, with some absent. The sample includes about 85,000 clones, roughly 94% of them seen just once. This chain connects TRBV18 to TRBJ1-5; TRBD1 matches 11 bases. Sequenced sample: T cells isolated from PBMCs. This TCR was sampled from a human donor in good health. CDR3 sequence reads: CASSPGQGANQPQHF. Written as DNA, the CDR3 is TGTGCCAGCTCACCCGGACAGGGGGCGAATCAGCCCCAGCATTTT. Drawing the rest from reference TRBV18 and TRBJ1-5, the complete variable domain is NAGVMQNPRHLVRRRGQEARLRCSPMKGHSHVYWYRQLPEEGLKFMVYLQKENIIDESGMPKERFSAEFPKEGPSILRIQQVVRGDSAAYFCASSPGQGANQPQHFGDGTRLSIL.